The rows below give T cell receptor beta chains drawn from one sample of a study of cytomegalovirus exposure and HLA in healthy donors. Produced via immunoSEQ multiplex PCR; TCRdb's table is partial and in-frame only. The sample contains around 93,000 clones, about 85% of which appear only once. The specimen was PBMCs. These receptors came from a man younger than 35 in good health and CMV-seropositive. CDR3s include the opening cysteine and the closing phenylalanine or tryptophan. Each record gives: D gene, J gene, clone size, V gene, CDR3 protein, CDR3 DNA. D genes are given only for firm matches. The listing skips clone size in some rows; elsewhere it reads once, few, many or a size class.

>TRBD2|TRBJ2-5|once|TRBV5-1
CASSYQAGGEETQYF
TGCGCCAGCAGCTATCAGGCGGGAGGAGAAGAGACCCAGTACTTC
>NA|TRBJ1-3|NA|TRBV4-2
CASSQDLTAQAGNTIYF
TGTGCCAGCAGCCAAGATCTTACTGCGCAGGCCGGAAACACCATATATTTT
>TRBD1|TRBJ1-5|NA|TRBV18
CASSPTRTGVNNQPQHF
TGTGCCAGCTCACCCACGCGGACAGGGGTCAATAATCAGCCCCAGCATTTT
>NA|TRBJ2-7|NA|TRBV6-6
CASSYLGQGPTYEQYF
TGTGCCAGCAGTTACTTAGGGCAGGGGCCAACCTACGAGCAGTACTTC
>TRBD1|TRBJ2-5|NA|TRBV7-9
CASSYRQGAGETQYF
TGTGCCAGCAGCTATCGACAGGGGGCGGGGGAGACCCAGTACTTC
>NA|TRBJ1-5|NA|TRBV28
CASSLGTIYNQPQHF
TGTGCCAGCAGTTTAGGGACAATTTATAATCAGCCCCAGCATTTT
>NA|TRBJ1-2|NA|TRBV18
CASSPYGDGYTF
TGTGCCAGCTCACCTTACGGAGATGGCTACACCTTC
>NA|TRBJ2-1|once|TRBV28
CASSLIGGYYYNEQFF
TGTGCCAGCAGTTTAATCGGCGGGTATTATTACAATGAGCAGTTCTTC
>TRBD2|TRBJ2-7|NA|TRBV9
CASSVGEGYEQYF
TGTGCCAGCAGCGTAGGGGAGGGCTACGAGCAGTACTTC
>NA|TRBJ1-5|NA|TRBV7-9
CASSLGGGNQPQHF
TGTGCCAGCAGTCTGGGAGGGGGCAATCAGCCCCAGCATTTT
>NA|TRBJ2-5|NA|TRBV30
CAWSRGQETQYF
TGTGCCTGGAGTAGAGGACAAGAGACCCAGTACTTC
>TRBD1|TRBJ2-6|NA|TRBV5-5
CASSTGTVGANVLTF
TGTGCCAGCAGCACCGGGACAGTTGGGGCCAACGTCCTGACTTTC
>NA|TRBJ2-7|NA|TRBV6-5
CASSKGQGNEQYF
TGTGCCAGCAGCAAAGGGCAGGGGAACGAGCAGTACTTC
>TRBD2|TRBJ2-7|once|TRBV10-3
CAISDRGLDSSEQYF
TGTGCCATCAGTGACCGGGGACTAGACTCGTCCGAGCAGTACTTC